The 28 T cell receptor beta chains below were found in one sample sequenced in a study of CD8 T cells in ankylosing spondylitis. Study-level findings and limits: A TCR beta motif of eight highly homologous variants appeared characteristic of ankylosing spondylitis blood.

These receptors are not linked to any known antigen. TCRdb ran MiXCR on the 5' RACE reads and lists one entry per CDR3 protein. The sample gives some 840,000 distinct CDR3 sequences, 12% of which show up once; around 0.51% is in the top ten. Sequencing input: blood, either unsorted or a sorted T cell fraction (not recorded which). These receptors were taken from a male donor with ankylosing spondylitis.

This chain uses TRBV12-3 or TRBV12-4 with TRBJ2-2; D remains unclear. The CDR3 is 14 residues long. The germline V and J ends were trimmed by 6 bases and 3 bases, with 11 bases remaining between them. In DNA, the CDR3 is TGTGCCAGCAGGTATTTGCCCGACACCGGGGAGCTGTTTTTT. Residues: CASRYLPDTGELFF.

Many counts were recorded for this clonotype. The chain is built from TRBV6-2 or TRBV6-3 and TRBJ1-2, with 8 bases lining up with TRBD1. Germline-derived CDR1 and CDR2 are MNHEY and SVGEGT. The ends lost 6 bases at V and 4 bases at J; junction bases unmatched: 10. The length of the CDR3 is 15 residues. The CDR3 loop reads CASRRTGTVAYGYTF. The CDR3 nucleotides read TGTGCCAGCAGGCGGACAGGGACGGTCGCCTATGGCTACACCTTC.

V gene TRBV4-1 combines with J gene TRBJ2-1; D gene uncertain. CDR1 is MGHRA and CDR2 is YSYEKL in the germline V gene. V lost 1 base to trimming and J lost 8 bases, with 12 bases between them. The CDR3 has 14 amino acids. CDR3 nucleotides: TGCGCCAGCAGCCAAGTAATCGTCCCGCATGAGCAGTTCTTC. Its translation is CASSQVIVPHEQFF.

This clonotype was counted between two and nine times. The gene calls are TRBV4-3 and TRBJ2-7, with 11 bases fitting TRBD1. The V gene's germline CDR1 is LGHNA and CDR2 YSLEER. The V gene end was trimmed by 4 bases and the J gene end by 3 bases; junction bases not matched to a gene: 14. This CDR3 region has 18 residues. CDR3 region: CASSRGRRGTGGFYEQYF. The CDR3 DNA is TGCGCCAGCAGCCGGGGACGGAGGGGGACAGGGGGTTTCTACGAGCAGTACTTC.

The V call is TRBV20-1, the J call TRBJ1-2; a possible D gene is TRBD1 (5 bases). Germline V gene sequence: CDR1 DFQATT, CDR2 SNEGSKA (reference sequence). The length of the CDR3 is 13 residues. V was trimmed by 3 bases and J by 6 bases, leaving 14 bases between them. CDR3 in amino acids: CSASKGTENGYTF. CDR3 sequence (DNA): TGCAGTGCTAGCAAGGGGACTGAGAATGGCTACACCTTC.

V is TRBV4-3 and J is TRBJ2-6; D not resolved. The CDR3 covers 16 residues. The germline CDR1 and CDR2 sequences are LGHNA and YSLEER. V lost 4 bases to trimming and J lost 1 base, with 11 bases between them. The CDR3 is CASSRRPGSGANVLTF. The CDR3 DNA reads TGCGCCAGCAGCCGCCGGCCTGGGTCTGGGGCCAACGTCCTGACTTTC.

Ten or more counts support this clonotype. The V gene is TRBV20-1, the J gene TRBJ2-7; D is perhaps TRBD1 (6 bases). Germline lookup yields CDR1 DFQATT and CDR2 SNEGSKA (reference sequence). This CDR3 comprises 13 residues. V was cut by 6 bases and J by 0 bases, with 12 bases left in between. CDR3 coding DNA: TGCAGTGCACCTCAGGGGTACTCCTACGAGCAGTACTTC. This codes for CSAPQGYSYEQYF.

The V gene is TRBV20-1, the J gene TRBJ2-3; TRBD2 is a possible D gene (5 bases). CDR3 length: 14 amino acids. The V end was cut by 3 bases, the J end by 0 bases, with 10 bases between. The V gene's germline CDR1 is DFQATT and CDR2 SNEGSKA (reference sequence). The CDR3 DNA is TGCAGTGCTAGCCGGACTTTCAGCACAGATACGCAGTATTTT. Amino acid sequence: CSASRTFSTDTQYF.

The J gene is TRBJ2-5, the V gene TRBV6-6; D gene ambiguous. With 0 bases removed from V and 7 bases from J, the gap between germline ends came to 6 bases. CDR3 length: 12 amino acids. Germline assignment: CDR1 MNHNY and CDR2 SVGAGI (reference sequence). The CDR3 DNA follows: TGTGCCAGCAGTTACTCGATTGGGACCCAGTACTTC. Protein: CASSYSIGTQYF.

The chain is built from TRBV6-2 or TRBV6-3 and TRBJ1-5; D call uncertain. The CDR3 is 12 amino acids. V was shortened by 8 bases and J by 6 bases, with 11 bases between the two germline ends. Germline lookup yields CDR1 MNHEY and CDR2 SVGEGT. Written as DNA, the CDR3 is TGTGCCAGCGGGGAGGGCGGTCAGCCCCAGCATTTT. This codes for CASGEGGQPQHF.

V is TRBV6-5 and J is TRBJ1-2; no clear D gene. The CDR3 runs to 13 residues. V was pared by 3 bases and J by 10 bases, with 15 bases between. Germline V gives CDR1 MNHEY, CDR2 SVGAGI. The CDR3 DNA is TGTGCCAGCAGTTATGGGTCTGTGGGTCACTACACCTTC. Translating gives CASSYGSVGHYTF.

The chain couples TRBV18 to TRBJ2-3, with TRBD1 matching 8 bases. The junction had 3 bases not matched to a gene; V was cut back by 1 base and J by 0 bases. Germline-derived CDR1 and CDR2 are KGHSH and LQKENI. The CDR3 runs 16 residues. Here the CDR3 reads CASSPRDRISTDTQYF. The CDR3 nucleotides read TGTGCCAGCTCACCACGGGACAGGATCAGCACAGATACGCAGTATTTT.

The V gene is TRBV21-1, the J gene TRBJ2-5; TRBD2 is the table's D call, not checked against the DNA. TRBV21-1 corresponds to a pseudogene. CDR3 length: 15 residues. In nucleotides, the CDR3 is TGTGCCAGCCCCAATCGGCTAGCGGCCCACCGGACCCAGTACTTC. Translating gives CASPNRLAAHRTQYF.

This clonotype was counted once. The chain uses TRBV6-2 or TRBV6-3 and TRBJ1-1, with D possibly matching TRBD1 (6 bases). The CDR3 is 13 residues long. With 1 base removed from V and 6 bases from J, the gap between germline ends came to 9 bases. The germline CDR1 and CDR2 sequences are MNHEY and SVGEGT. The CDR3 sequence: CASSYYRVSEAFF. The CDR3 bases are TGTGCCAGCAGTTACTACAGGGTCTCTGAAGCTTTCTTT.

CDR3 protein: CASSTMPGGVSYTF. CDR3 DNA: TGTGCCAGCAGCACAATGCCCGGGGGAGTAAGCTACACCTTC. The chain is built from TRBV7-9 and TRBJ1-2; D is perhaps TRBD1 (5 bases). With 5 bases removed from V and 9 bases from J, the gap between germline ends came to 19 bases. CDR3 length equals 14 residues. From germline, CDR1 is SEHNR and CDR2 FQNEAQ (reference sequence).

This clonotype has at least ten counts. One junction end does not reproduce the germline sequence, and a read error may be involved. The chain uses TRBV5-1 and TRBJ2-4, with a possible D match to TRBD1 (6 bases). The CDR3 is 14 residues long. The germline gives CDR1 SGHRS, CDR2 YFSETQ. The CDR3 here is CASSPPGAGNIQYF. Written as DNA, the CDR3 is TGTGCCAGCAGCCCCCCAGGGGCGGGAAACATTCAGTACTTC.

A few counts support this clonotype. V usage is TRBV7-2 and J usage is TRBJ1-2; maybe TRBD1 (6 bases). The germline gives CDR1 SGHTA, CDR2 FQGNSA. The V end lost 5 bases, the J end lost 4 bases, and 14 bases lay between the germline ends. The CDR3 is 14 residues long. The CDR3 loop is CASSLRTATYGYTF. Here the CDR3 DNA reads TGTGCCAGCAGCCTACGGACAGCCACCTATGGCTACACCTTC.

This chain uses TRBV9 with TRBJ2-1, with TRBD2 identical over 12 bases. With V trimmed by 0 bases and J by 3 bases, 7 bases remained unmatched. This CDR3 has 18 residues. CDR1 is SGDLS, CDR2 YYNGEE, per germline. The CDR3 protein is CASSVDLAGGSYYNEQFF. CDR3 bases: TGTGCCAGCAGCGTAGACCTAGCGGGGGGGTCTTACTACAATGAGCAGTTCTTC.

This clonotype was seen a handful of times. J is TRBJ2-7 and V is TRBV7-9, with 8 bases matching TRBD1. Germline V CDR1 and CDR2: SEHNR, FQNEAQ (reference sequence). The CDR3 consists of 14 residues. The trim removed 7 bases at V and 2 bases at J, leaving 7 bases unmatched. Here the CDR3 reads CASTTGGDAYEQYF. CDR3 nucleotides: TGTGCCAGCACCACAGGGGGAGATGCCTACGAGCAGTACTTC.

This clonotype was seen only a few times. The chain links TRBV4-3 to TRBJ1-2; D is undetermined. From germline, CDR1 is LGHNA and CDR2 YSLEER. V lost 4 bases and J lost 2, with 14 bases in between. There are 15 residues in the CDR3. The CDR3 protein is CASSPGPLPNYGYTF. The CDR3 bases are TGCGCCAGCAGCCCTGGGCCCCTTCCGAACTATGGCTACACCTTC.

The chain links TRBV4-1 to TRBJ2-7; D gene unclear. The V end lost 1 base, the J end lost 4 bases, and 14 bases lay between the germline ends. The CDR3 extends over 15 amino acids. Germline V CDR1 and CDR2: MGHRA, YSYEKL. In DNA, the CDR3 is TGCGCCAGCAGCCAAGCCAGAACCCCTTCTTACGAGCAGTACTTC. Its translation is CASSQARTPSYEQYF.

The chain uses TRBV28 and TRBJ2-7; D possibly corresponds to TRBD2 (5 bases). Per germline, CDR1 MDHEN and CDR2 SYDVKM. The V and J ends lost 2 bases and 2 bases respectively, with 7 bases between them. This CDR3 contains 13 residues. CDR3 residues: CASSLHGAYEQYF. In DNA form, the CDR3 reads TGTGCCAGCAGTTTACACGGGGCCTACGAGCAGTACTTC. Variable domain in full (rest from reference TRBV28 and TRBJ2-7): DVKVTQSSRYLVKRTGEKVFLECVQDMDHENMFWYRQDPGLGLRLIYFSYDVKMKEKGDIPEGYSVSREKKERFSLILESASTNQTSMYLCASSLHGAYEQYFGPGTRLTVT.

This chain uses TRBV10-3 with TRBJ1-5; D ambiguous. Germline V CDR1 and CDR2: ENHRY, SYGVKD. The ends were cut back, 10 bases at V and 6 bases at J, with 16 bases in the middle. This CDR3 region has 13 residues. For the CDR3, the DNA is TGTGCCACCAGACCGGGTCCAAGTCAGCCCCAGCATTTT. It yields the protein CATRPGPSQPQHF.

V gene TRBV6-6 combines with J gene TRBJ1-5; D call uncertain. The CDR3 loop spans 13 amino acids. V was clipped by 6 bases and J by 3 bases, with 9 bases between them. Germline assignment: CDR1 MNHNY and CDR2 SVGAGI (reference sequence). The CDR3 region has the DNA TGTGCCAGCAGCTCCCACAACAATCAGCCCCAGCATTTT. This gives the protein CASSSHNNQPQHF.

This clonotype occurred once. A much larger clone differs by one base, so this may be a read error. Likely a read error: the CDR3 ends without its conserved phenylalanine or tryptophan. The rearrangement uses TRBV5-1 and TRBJ2-1; 10 bases agree with TRBD2. V gave up 2 bases and J gave up 10 bases; unmatched junction bases: 3. This CDR3 has 13 amino acids. Germline V gene data show CDR1 as SGHRS and CDR2 as YFSETQ. CDR3 residues: CASSLGGLAEQFL. CDR3 nucleotides: TGCGCCAGCAGCTTAGGGGGACTAGCGGAGCAGTTCCTC.

This clonotype was picked up a small number of times. This rearrangement joins TRBV20-1 to TRBJ1-1; TRBD1 is a possible D gene (5 bases). CDR1 and CDR2 from the germline V gene are DFQATT and SNEGSKA (reference sequence). This CDR3 comprises 14 residues. The V and J ends lost 6 bases and 3 bases respectively, with 17 bases between them. CDR3 loop: CSAEGRLADTEAFF. The CDR3 nucleotides read TGCAGTGCGGAGGGGCGTTTAGCGGACACTGAAGCTTTCTTT.

Ten or more counts support this clonotype. The rearrangement links TRBV20-1 to TRBJ2-5, with 8 bases matching TRBD2. The trim removed 5 bases at V and 1 base at J, leaving 6 bases unmatched. The CDR3 length is 14 residues. Germline assignment: CDR1 DFQATT and CDR2 SNEGSKA (reference sequence). CDR3 DNA: TGCAGTGCTCGATTCGGGGGGGCCCAAGAGACCCAGTACTTC. This codes for CSARFGGAQETQYF.

This chain links TRBV4-3 with TRBJ1-5; D ambiguous. CDR1 is LGHNA and CDR2 is YSLEER in the germline V gene. The germline V and J ends were trimmed by 0 bases and 3 bases, with 9 bases remaining between them. This CDR3 comprises 15 residues. In DNA form, the CDR3 reads TGCGCCAGCAGCCAAGAATACGCGGACAATCAGCCCCAGCATTTT. Translating it yields CASSQEYADNQPQHF.